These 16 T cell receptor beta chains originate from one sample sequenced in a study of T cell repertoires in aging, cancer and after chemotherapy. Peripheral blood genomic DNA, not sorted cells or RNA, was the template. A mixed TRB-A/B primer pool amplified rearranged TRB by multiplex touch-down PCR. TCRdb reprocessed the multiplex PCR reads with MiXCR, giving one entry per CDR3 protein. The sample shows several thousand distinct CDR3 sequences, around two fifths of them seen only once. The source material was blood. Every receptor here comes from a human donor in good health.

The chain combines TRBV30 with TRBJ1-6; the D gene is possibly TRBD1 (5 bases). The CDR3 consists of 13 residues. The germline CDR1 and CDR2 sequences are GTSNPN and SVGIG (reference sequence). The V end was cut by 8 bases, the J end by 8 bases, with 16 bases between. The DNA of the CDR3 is TGTGCCCGGGCCGCAGGGACGGATTCACCCCTCCACTTT. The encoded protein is CARAAGTDSPLHF.

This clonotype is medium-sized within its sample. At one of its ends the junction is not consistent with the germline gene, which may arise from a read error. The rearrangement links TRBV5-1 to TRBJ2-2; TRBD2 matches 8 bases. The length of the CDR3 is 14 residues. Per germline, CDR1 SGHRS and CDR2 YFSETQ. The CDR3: CATSGGLNTGELFF. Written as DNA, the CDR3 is TGCGCCACCAGCGGGGGCCTGAACACCGGGGAGCTGTTTTTT.

CDR3 in DNA: TGTGCCAGCAGCCAAGAGGGGCGGCGGAAATACGGTCGGGATGAGCAGTTCTTC. Translated: CASSQEGRRKYGRDEQFF. The rearrangement joins TRBV14 to TRBJ2-1, with D possibly matching TRBD1 (5 bases). The CDR3 length is 18 residues. The germline gives CDR1 SGHDN, CDR2 FVKESK. V lost 0 bases, J lost 8 bases, and 23 bases lay in between.

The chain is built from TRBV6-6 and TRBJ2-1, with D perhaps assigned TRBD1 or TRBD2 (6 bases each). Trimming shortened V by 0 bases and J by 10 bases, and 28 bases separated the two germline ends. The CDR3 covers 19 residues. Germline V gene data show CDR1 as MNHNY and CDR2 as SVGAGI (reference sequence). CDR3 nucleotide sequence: TGTGCCAGCAGTTACTCGATCCCTAGCGTAGTAGCGACAGGTGCGGAGCAGTTCTTC. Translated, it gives CASSYSIPSVVATGAEQFF.

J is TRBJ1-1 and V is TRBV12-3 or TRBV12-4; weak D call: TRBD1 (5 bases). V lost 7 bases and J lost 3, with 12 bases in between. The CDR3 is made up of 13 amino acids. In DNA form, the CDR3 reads TGTGCCAGCATAGATGGGGCGGACACTGAAGCTTTCTTT. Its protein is CASIDGADTEAFF.

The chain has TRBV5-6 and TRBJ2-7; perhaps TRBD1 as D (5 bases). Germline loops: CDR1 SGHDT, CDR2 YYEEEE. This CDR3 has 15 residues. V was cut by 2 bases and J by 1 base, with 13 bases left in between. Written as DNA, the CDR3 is TGTGCCAGCAGCTTTCGACAGACCCGTTCCTACGAGCAGTACTTC. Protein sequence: CASSFRQTRSYEQYF. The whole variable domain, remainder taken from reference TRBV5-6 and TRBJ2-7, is DAGVTQSPTHLIKTRGQQVTLRCSPKSGHDTVSWYQQALGQGPQFIFQYYEEEERQRGNFPDRFSGHQFPNYSSELNVNALLLGDSALYLCASSFRQTRSYEQYFGPGTRLTVT.

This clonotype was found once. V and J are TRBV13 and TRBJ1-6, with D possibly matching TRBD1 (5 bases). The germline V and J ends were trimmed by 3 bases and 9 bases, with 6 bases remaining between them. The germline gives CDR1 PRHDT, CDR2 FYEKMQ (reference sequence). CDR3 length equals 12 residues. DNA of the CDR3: TGTGCCAGCAGCTTTCAGGGTTCACCCCTCCACTTT. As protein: CASSFQGSPLHF.

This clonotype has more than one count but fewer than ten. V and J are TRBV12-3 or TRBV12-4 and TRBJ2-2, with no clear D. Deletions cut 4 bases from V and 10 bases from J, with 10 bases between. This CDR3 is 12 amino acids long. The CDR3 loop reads CASSWLAEELFF. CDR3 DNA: TGTGCCAGCAGTTGGTTGGCCGAGGAGCTGTTTTTT.

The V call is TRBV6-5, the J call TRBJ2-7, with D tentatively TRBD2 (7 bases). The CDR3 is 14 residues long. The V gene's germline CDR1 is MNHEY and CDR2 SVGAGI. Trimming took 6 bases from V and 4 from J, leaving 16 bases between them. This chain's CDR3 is CASRPLGGRYEQYF. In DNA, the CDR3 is TGTGCCAGCAGACCCCTGGGGGGGCGGTACGAGCAGTACTTC.

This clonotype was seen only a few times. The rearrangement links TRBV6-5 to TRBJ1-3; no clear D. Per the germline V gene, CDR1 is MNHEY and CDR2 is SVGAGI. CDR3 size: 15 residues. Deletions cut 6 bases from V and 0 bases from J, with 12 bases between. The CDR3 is CASRRGINSGNTIYF. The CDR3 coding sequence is TGTGCCAGCAGACGGGGAATTAACTCTGGAAACACCATATATTTT.

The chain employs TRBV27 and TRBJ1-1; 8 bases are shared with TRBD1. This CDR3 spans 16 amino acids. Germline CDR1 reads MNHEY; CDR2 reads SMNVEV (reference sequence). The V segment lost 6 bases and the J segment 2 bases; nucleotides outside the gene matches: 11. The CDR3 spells CASRSVTTGVNTEAFF. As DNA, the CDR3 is TGTGCCAGCAGATCCGTCACGACAGGGGTAAACACTGAAGCTTTCTTT.

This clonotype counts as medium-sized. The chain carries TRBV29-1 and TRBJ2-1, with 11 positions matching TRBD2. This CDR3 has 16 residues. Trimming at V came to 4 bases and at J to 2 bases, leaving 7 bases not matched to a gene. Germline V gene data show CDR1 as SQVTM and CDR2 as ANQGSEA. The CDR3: CSVVGLAGGTYNEQFF. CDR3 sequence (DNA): TGCAGCGTTGTGGGCCTAGCGGGGGGAACCTACAATGAGCAGTTCTTC.

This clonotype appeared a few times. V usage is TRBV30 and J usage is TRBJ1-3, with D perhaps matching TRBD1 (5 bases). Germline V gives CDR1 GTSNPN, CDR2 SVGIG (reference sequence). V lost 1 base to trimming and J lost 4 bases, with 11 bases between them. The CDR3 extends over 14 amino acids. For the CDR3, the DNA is TGTGCCTGGAGTGCAGGGTACGCGGGAAACACCATATATTTT. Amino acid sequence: CAWSAGYAGNTIYF.

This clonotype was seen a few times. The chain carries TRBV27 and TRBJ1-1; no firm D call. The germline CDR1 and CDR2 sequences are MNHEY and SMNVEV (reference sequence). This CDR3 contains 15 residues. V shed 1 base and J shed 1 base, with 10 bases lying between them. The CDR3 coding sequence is TGTGCCAGCAGTTTATATATGGGTGAGAACACTGAAGCTTTCTTT. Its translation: CASSLYMGENTEAFF.

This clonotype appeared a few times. CDR3 protein: CASSLGEPMNTGELFF. Written as DNA, the CDR3 is TGTGCCAGCAGCTTAGGGGAACCAATGAACACCGGGGAGCTGTTTTTT. V is TRBV13 and J is TRBJ2-2; D gene unclear. CDR1 is PRHDT, CDR2 FYEKMQ, per germline (reference sequence). The V gene lost 0 bases and the J gene lost 1 base, with 9 bases spanning the gap. The CDR3 totals 16 residues.

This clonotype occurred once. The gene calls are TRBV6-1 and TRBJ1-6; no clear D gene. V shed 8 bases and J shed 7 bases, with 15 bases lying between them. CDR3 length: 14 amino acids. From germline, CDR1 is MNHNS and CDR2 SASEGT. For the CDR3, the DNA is TGTGCCAGCGGGTCCGCCGGGGAGAATTCACCCCTCCACTTT. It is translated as CASGSAGENSPLHF.